This T cell receptor (beta chain) was sequenced for a study of T cells in Graves' hyperthyroidism and ophthalmopathy. About this clonotype itself: Its antigen is not identified. Being one base from a much bigger clone, this may be a read error.

Overall study results and limits: The blood repertoire included most of the expanded thyroid clonotypes above 0.001.

TCR beta CDR3 region amplification was performed from RNA transcripts. Researchers ran a first-round RT-PCR on the TCR CDR3 using the HTBI primer set. TCRdb used MiXCR to reprocess the multiplex PCR reads, holding one entry per CDR3 protein. Among under 650,000 distinct CDR3 sequences listed, under 20% were seen once. The CDR3 has 11 amino acids. Germline CDR1 SQVTM, CDR2 ANQGSEA. The V and J ends lost 3 bases and 13 bases respectively, with 13 bases between them. The chain has TRBV29-1 and TRBJ2-1, with a possible D match to TRBD2 (5 bases). The sample taken for sequencing was blood. This receptor was taken from a woman aged 25 to 39 with Graves' hyperthyroidism. The DNA for the CDR3 is TGCAGCGTTGAGAGCTGGGAGACCCAGTTCTTC. This gives the protein CSVESWETQFF.